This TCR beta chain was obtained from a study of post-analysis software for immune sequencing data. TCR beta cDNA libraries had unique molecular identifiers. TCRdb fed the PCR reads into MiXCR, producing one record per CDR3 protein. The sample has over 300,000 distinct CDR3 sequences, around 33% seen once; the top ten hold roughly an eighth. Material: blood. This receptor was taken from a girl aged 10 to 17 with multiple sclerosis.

The CDR3 nucleotides read TGTGCCAGCAGCGTGGAGGCAGGGAACAACAATGGCTACACCTTC. It codes for CASSVEAGNNNGYTF. The V call is TRBV9, the J call TRBJ1-2; a possible D gene is TRBD1 (5 bases). Germline CDR1 is SGDLS and CDR2 is YYNGEE. This CDR3 has 15 residues. Trimming left V 2 bases short and J 6 bases short, with 17 bases between.